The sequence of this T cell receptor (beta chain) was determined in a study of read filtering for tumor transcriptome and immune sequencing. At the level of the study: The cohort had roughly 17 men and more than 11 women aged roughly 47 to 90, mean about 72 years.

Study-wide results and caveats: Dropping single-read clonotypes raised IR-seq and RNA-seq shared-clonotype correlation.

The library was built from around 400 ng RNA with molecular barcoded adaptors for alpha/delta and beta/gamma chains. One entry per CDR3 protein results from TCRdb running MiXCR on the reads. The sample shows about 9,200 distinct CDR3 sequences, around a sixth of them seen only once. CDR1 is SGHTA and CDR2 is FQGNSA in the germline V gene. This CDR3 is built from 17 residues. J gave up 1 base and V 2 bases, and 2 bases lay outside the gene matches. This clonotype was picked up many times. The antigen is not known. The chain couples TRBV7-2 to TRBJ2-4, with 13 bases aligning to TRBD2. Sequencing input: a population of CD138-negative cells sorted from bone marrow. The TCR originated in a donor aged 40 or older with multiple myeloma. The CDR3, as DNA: TGTGCCAGCAGCTTAACTAGCGGGGGGGCGGCCAAAAACATTCAGTACTTC. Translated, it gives CASSLTSGGAAKNIQYF. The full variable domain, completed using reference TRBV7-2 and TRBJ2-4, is GAGVSQSPSNKVTEKGKDVELRCDPISGHTALYWYRQSLGQGLEFLIYFQGNSAPDKSGLPSDRFSAERTGGSVSTLTIQRTQQEDSAVYLCASSLTSGGAAKNIQYFGAGTRLSVL.